A single sample is the source of the 14 T cell receptor beta chains below, sequenced in a study of cytomegalovirus exposure and HLA in healthy donors. A multiplex PCR was run with 60 Vbeta primers and 13 Jbeta primers. The data were produced by immunoSEQ multiplex PCR, yet TCRdb's version contains in-frame clones alone and is incomplete. The sample consists of about 210,000 clones, roughly 84% of them appearing once. Input material: PBMCs. The receptors originated from a girl aged 2 to 10 in good health and CMV-seronegative.

The V and J genes are TRBV19 and TRBJ1-5; 9 bases line up with TRBD1. The germline gives CDR1 LNHDA, CDR2 SQIVND (reference sequence). Trimming took 6 bases from V and 2 from J; bases not matched to a gene: 5. This CDR3 is built from 15 residues. The CDR3: CASRRQGDGNQPQHF. CDR3 DNA sequence: TGTGCCAGTAGAAGACAGGGGGATGGCAATCAGCCCCAGCATTTT.

The chain recombines TRBV6-1 with TRBJ1-5; TRBD1 aligns across 7 bases. CDR3 length equals 14 residues. From germline, CDR1 is MNHNS and CDR2 SASEGT. J gave up 7 bases and V 3 bases, and 6 bases lay outside the gene matches. CDR3 in amino acids: CASSDTGVWQPQHF. CDR3 DNA: TGTGCCAGCAGTGACACAGGGGTATGGCAGCCCCAGCATTTT.

The chain carries TRBV6-1 and TRBJ2-7, with TRBD1 matching over 9 bases. After removal of 0 bases from V and 5 bases from J, the junction contained 8 bases not matched to a gene. Germline CDR1 is MNHNS and CDR2 is SASEGT. The CDR3 has 16 residues. Here the CDR3 DNA reads TGTGCCAGCAGTGAAGCCCCGGGACAGGGTCGGAACGAGCAGTACTTC. The encoded protein is CASSEAPGQGRNEQYF.

The chain couples TRBV10-3 to TRBJ2-7; D unresolved. This CDR3 comprises 12 residues. Per germline, CDR1 ENHRY and CDR2 SYGVKD. V was trimmed by 0 bases and J by 3 bases, leaving 3 bases between them. Here the CDR3 reads CAISESSYEQYF. The CDR3 DNA is TGTGCCATCAGTGAGTCGAGCTACGAGCAGTACTTC.

The chain uses TRBV30 and TRBJ2-4; D unclear. Trimming pared 0 bases from V and 0 bases from J, leaving 12 bases between. The CDR3 runs to 16 residues. The germline V gene encodes CDR1 GTSNPN and CDR2 SVGIG (reference sequence). The CDR3 nucleotides read TGTGCCTGGAGTGTAGATCGCGCTTCAGCCAAAAACATTCAGTACTTC. Translation: CAWSVDRASAKNIQYF.

This clone came up a few times. V gene TRBV9 combines with J gene TRBJ2-2; 11 bases match TRBD2. The V and J ends lost 4 bases and 1 base, in that order; junction bases with no gene match: 6. The CDR3 loop spans 17 amino acids. Germline CDR1 is SGDLS and CDR2 is YYNGEE. CDR3 in DNA: TGTGCCAGCAGCCCCGGGCTAGCGGGGGGGAACACCGGGGAGCTGTTTTTT. Translation: CASSPGLAGGNTGELFF.

The CDR3 nucleotides are TGCGCCAGCAGTCACTCACGGGACAGGGGGAGGAATCAGCCCCAGCATTTT. It is translated as CASSHSRDRGRNQPQHF. V gene TRBV23-1 combines with J gene TRBJ1-5, with 11 bases matching TRBD1. TRBV23-1 is an ORF for which the function is uncertain. Losses at the gene ends were 3 bases for V and 4 bases for J; bases not matched to a gene: 8. CDR3 size: 17 residues.

Only a few counts were recorded for this clone. The gene calls are TRBV6-6 and TRBJ2-7; maybe TRBD2 (6 bases). The CDR3 consists of 11 residues. Germline CDR1 MNHNY, CDR2 SVGAGI (reference sequence). V was trimmed by 6 bases and J by 6 bases, leaving 9 bases between them. CDR3 nucleotide sequence: TGTGCCAGCAGCCTCGGGAGCGAGCAGTACTTC. This gives the protein CASSLGSEQYF.

This clone was observed a handful of times. V gene TRBV7-2 combines with J gene TRBJ2-1, with TRBD2 identical over 11 bases. Germline V gene sequence: CDR1 SGHTA, CDR2 FQGNSA. This CDR3 contains 18 residues. With 3 bases clipped from V and 3 bases from J, the junction kept 10 bases outside the gene matches. CDR3: CASSFWLAGGKRYNEQFF. CDR3 DNA sequence: TGTGCCAGCAGCTTCTGGCTAGCGGGGGGTAAGCGCTACAATGAGCAGTTCTTC. Complete variable domain (other parts from reference TRBV7-2 and TRBJ2-1): GAGVSQSPSNKVTEKGKDVELRCDPISGHTALYWYRQSLGQGLEFLIYFQGNSAPDKSGLPSDRFSAERTGGSVSTLTIQRTQQEDSAVYLCASSFWLAGGKRYNEQFFGPGTRLTVL.

J is TRBJ1-6 and V is TRBV28, with TRBD1 matching over 9 bases. This CDR3 comprises 16 residues. V lost 3 bases and J lost 9; bases outside the gene matches: 9. Germline CDR1 reads MDHEN; CDR2 reads SYDVKM. CDR3 protein: CASSLVGTGRSSPLHF. CDR3 sequence (DNA): TGTGCCAGCAGTTTGGTTGGGACAGGGCGGAGTTCACCCCTCCACTTT.

The rearrangement links TRBV5-1 to TRBJ2-1, with TRBD2 as a possible D gene (5 bases). This CDR3 is built from 16 residues. The V end lost 7 bases, the J end lost 4 bases, and 21 bases lay between the germline ends. Germline CDR1 is SGHRS and CDR2 is YFSETQ. In nucleotides, the CDR3 is TGCGCCAGCGGAACGACCACTAGTCGTTCATACAATGAGCAGTTCTTC. It codes for CASGTTTSRSYNEQFF.

This clone was picked up a small number of times. The chain joins TRBV2 to TRBJ1-6; D might be TRBD1 (6 bases). The CDR3 contains 17 residues. CDR1 and CDR2 (germline): SNHLY, FYNNEI. The V and J ends lost 6 bases and 0 bases respectively, with 15 bases between them. This chain's CDR3 is CASSPGQVLSYNSPLHF. CDR3 DNA: TGTGCCAGCAGCCCGGGACAAGTACTCTCCTATAATTCACCCCTCCACTTT.

This rearrangement joins TRBV7-9 to TRBJ1-4; D possibly corresponds to TRBD1 (6 bases). V was shortened by 6 bases and J by 8 bases, with 19 bases between the two germline ends. This CDR3 is built from 15 residues. CDR1 and CDR2 from the germline V gene are SEHNR and FQNEAQ (reference sequence). CDR3 sequence reads: CASRQSMGQREKLFF. CDR3 sequence (DNA): TGTGCCAGCAGGCAAAGCATGGGACAACGGGAAAAACTGTTTTTT.

CDR3 residues: CASRGGGDQPQHF. The CDR3 DNA reads as TGTGCCAGCAGGGGTGGGGGGGATCAGCCCCAGCATTTT. The V gene is TRBV2, the J gene TRBJ1-5, with D possibly matching TRBD1 (5 bases). This CDR3 is built from 13 residues. Between the trimmed V and J ends, which lost 6 bases and 5 bases, there was a span of 11 bases. CDR1 and CDR2 (germline): SNHLY, FYNNEI.